This TCR beta chain was identified during a study of T cell responses to AZD1222 COVID-19 vaccine. The data were produced by immunoSEQ multiplex PCR, yet TCRdb's version contains in-frame clones alone and is incomplete. The table includes around 130,000 clones, 86% detected once. Study observations and caveats: It should be noted that donors were predominantly white British and more often female, and clonal diversity was possibly underestimated. Spike-specific TCR breadth rose after two AZD1222 doses, and depth rose as well. CD4 TCRs linked to vaccination spanned spike, dominating at 160-218 and 743-854.

The CDR3 runs to 15 residues. V shed 1 base and J shed 2 bases, with 11 bases lying between them. The germline gives CDR1 SGHAT, CDR2 FQNNGV. Points on this clone: Its antigen is unidentified.

This TCR was recovered from an adult in good health. Here the sequenced sample was peripheral blood, taken on day 0 of AZD1222 vaccination. The chain carries TRBV11-2 and TRBJ1-2, with a weak D call TRBD1 (5 bases). CDR3 amino acids: CASSLGGDPNYGYTF. DNA of the CDR3: TGTGCCAGCAGCTTAGGAGGGGACCCCAACTATGGCTACACCTTC.